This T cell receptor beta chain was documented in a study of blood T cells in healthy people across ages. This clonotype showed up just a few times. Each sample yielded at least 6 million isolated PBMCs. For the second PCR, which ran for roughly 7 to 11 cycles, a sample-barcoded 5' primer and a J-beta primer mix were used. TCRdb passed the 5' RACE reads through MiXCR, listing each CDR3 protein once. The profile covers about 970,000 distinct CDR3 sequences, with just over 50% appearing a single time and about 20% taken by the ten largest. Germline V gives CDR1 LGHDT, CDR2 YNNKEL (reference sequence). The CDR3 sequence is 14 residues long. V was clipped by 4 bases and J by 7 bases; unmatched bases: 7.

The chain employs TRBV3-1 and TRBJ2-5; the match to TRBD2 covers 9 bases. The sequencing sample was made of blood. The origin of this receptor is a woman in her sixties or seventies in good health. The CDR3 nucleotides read TGTGCCAGCAGCCCCGGTCGAGCGGGAGGGACCCAGTACTTC. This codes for CASSPGRAGGTQYF.